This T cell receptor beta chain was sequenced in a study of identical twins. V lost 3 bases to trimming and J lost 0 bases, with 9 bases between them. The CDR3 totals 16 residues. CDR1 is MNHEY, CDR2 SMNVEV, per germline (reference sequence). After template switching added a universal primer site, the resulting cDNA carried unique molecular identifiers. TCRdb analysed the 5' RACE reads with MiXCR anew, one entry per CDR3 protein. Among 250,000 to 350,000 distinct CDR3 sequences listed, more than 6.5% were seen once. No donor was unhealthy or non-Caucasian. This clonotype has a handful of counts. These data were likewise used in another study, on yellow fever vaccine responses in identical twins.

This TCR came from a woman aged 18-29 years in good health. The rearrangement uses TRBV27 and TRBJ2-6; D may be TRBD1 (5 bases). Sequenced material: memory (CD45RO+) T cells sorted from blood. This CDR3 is CASSFRGISGANVLTF. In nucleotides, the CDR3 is TGTGCCAGCAGTTTTAGGGGCATCTCTGGGGCCAACGTCCTGACTTTC.